This T cell receptor beta chain was sequenced during a study of blood T cell repertoires in COVID-19. On the study more broadly: The United States, Italy and Spain provided the acute and convalescent COVID-19 samples. From T cells, B-cell-depleted T cells, or PBMCs came the material, which was cDNA or gDNA.

Authors' methods: Reference gene primer amplification yielded estimated nucleated cell counts. Some clones are missing from TCRdb's copy, which holds only in-frame ones; the method was immunoSEQ multiplex PCR. The V and J calls and clone size come from that table; D and trimming were worked out from the DNA. This sample carries some 120,000 clones, around 81% of them seen once, and the ten largest clones take roughly a tenth. Material: peripheral blood. This TCR derives from a human donor in a cohort sampled during active COVID-19.

CDR3 region: CASSTRTSGGLWNEQFF. The CDR3 DNA reads TGTGCCAGTAGTACGAGGACTAGCGGGGGCTTGTGGAATGAGCAGTTCTTC. V usage is TRBV19 and J usage is TRBJ2-1, with 13 bases aligning to TRBD2. This CDR3 has 17 residues. V shed 4 bases, J shed 7 bases, and the junction held 10 bases outside the gene matches. The germline V gene encodes CDR1 LNHDA and CDR2 SQIVND (reference sequence).